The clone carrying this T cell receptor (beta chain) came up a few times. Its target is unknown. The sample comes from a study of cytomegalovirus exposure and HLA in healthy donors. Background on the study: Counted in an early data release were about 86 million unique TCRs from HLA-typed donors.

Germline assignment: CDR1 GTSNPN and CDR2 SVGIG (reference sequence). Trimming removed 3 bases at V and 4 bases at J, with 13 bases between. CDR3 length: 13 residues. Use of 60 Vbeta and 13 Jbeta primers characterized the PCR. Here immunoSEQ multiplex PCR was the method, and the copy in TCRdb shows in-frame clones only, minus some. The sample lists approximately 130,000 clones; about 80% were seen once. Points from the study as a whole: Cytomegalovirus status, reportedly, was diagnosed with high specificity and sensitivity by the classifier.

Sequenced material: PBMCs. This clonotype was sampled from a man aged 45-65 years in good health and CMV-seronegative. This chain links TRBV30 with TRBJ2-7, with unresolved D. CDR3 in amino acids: CAWSPPGPYEQYF. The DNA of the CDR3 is TGTGCCTGGAGCCCCCCAGGTCCATACGAGCAGTACTTC.